Below, 21 T cell receptor beta chains from the same sample are listed, as sequenced in a study of blood T cell repertoires in COVID-19 (dated by TCRdb to 2020 to 2022). Libraries were prepared through the immunoSEQ multiplex PCR assay. TCRdb re-hosts the immuneACCESS table, in-frame sequences only. Its copies lack some clones; in the studies checked, an unresolved V gene accounts for under half of them, and the cause for the rest is not known. Present in this sample are fewer than 350,000 clones, 88% of which were seen just once. The ten largest clones represent around 0.92% of the sample. Material for sequencing was PBMCs or T cells enriched from blood (not recorded which). The receptors shown here come from a woman in her 30s who had recovered from COVID-19.

This clone appeared a single time. The CDR3 reads CASSFTDRVPPGEQYF. DNA of the CDR3: TGTGCCAGCAGTTTTACCGACAGGGTCCCACCGGGGGAGCAGTACTTC. The chain couples TRBV28 to TRBJ2-7; 7 bases match TRBD1. Germline V gene data show CDR1 as MDHEN and CDR2 as SYDVKM. CDR3 length: 16 residues. The V gene end was trimmed by 3 bases and the J gene end by 7 bases; junction bases not matched to a gene: 15.

The chain combines TRBV11-3 with TRBJ1-1; D remains ambiguous. The CDR3 runs to 15 residues. Germline V gene data show CDR1 as SGHNT and CDR2 as YENEEA. The V end was cut by 0 bases, the J end by 8 bases, with 16 bases between. CDR3 in amino acids: CASSLEEARVTEAFF. In DNA form, the CDR3 reads TGTGCCAGCAGCTTAGAGGAGGCAAGGGTAACGGAAGCTTTCTTT.

The chain couples TRBV9 to TRBJ2-1; TRBD1 matches 8 bases. Germline trimming cut 2 bases from V and 3 bases from J; bases unmatched to any gene: 7. Germline V gene lookup returns CDR1 SGDLS and CDR2 YYNGEE. The CDR3 consists of 16 residues. The CDR3 bases are TGTGCCAGCAGCGTCAATCAGGGGGCGGTCTACAATGAGCAGTTCTTC. Amino acid sequence: CASSVNQGAVYNEQFF.

The chain joins TRBV15 to TRBJ2-7; tentatively, D is TRBD2 (6 bases). The germline CDR1 and CDR2 sequences are LNHNV and YYDKDF (reference sequence). The CDR3 has 14 amino acids. V was shortened by 6 bases and J by 0 bases, with 12 bases between the two germline ends. CDR3 sequence: CATSLRRGSYEQYF. In DNA form, the CDR3 reads TGTGCCACCAGTCTGAGGAGGGGCTCCTACGAGCAGTACTTC.

The chain's CDR3 is CASSGTGTPYYEQYF. The CDR3 DNA sequence: TGTGCCAGCAGCGGAACCGGGACACCCTACTACGAGCAGTACTTC. The chain links TRBV9 to TRBJ2-7; D is possibly TRBD1 (6 bases). Per germline, CDR1 SGDLS and CDR2 YYNGEE. The V gene lost 3 bases and the J gene lost 3 bases, with 16 bases spanning the gap. The CDR3 runs 15 residues.

The genes are TRBV30 and TRBJ1-2, with 8 bases identical to TRBD1. Germline CDR1 GTSNPN, CDR2 SVGIG (reference sequence). V gave up 0 bases and J gave up 4 bases; unmatched junction bases: 13. This CDR3 is built from 17 residues. The DNA for the CDR3 is TGTGCCTGGAGTGTCTTCTCTCAAGGACAGGGAACCTATGGCTACACCTTC. Its protein product is CAWSVFSQGQGTYGYTF.

V usage is TRBV7-9 and J usage is TRBJ1-5, with 8 bases aligning to TRBD1. V lost 6 bases, J lost 5 bases, and 6 bases stayed unmatched. The CDR3 is made up of 14 amino acids. CDR1 is SEHNR, CDR2 FQNEAQ, per germline (reference sequence). CDR3 amino acids: CASSRDRGDQPQHF. CDR3 nucleotides: TGTGCCAGCAGTCGCGACAGGGGCGATCAGCCCCAGCATTTT.

This clone appeared a single time. CDR3 in DNA: TGTGCCAGCATCCGAGGGTCCCGGGGGGGCTACACCTTC. Protein sequence: CASIRGSRGGYTF. The chain combines TRBV28 with TRBJ1-2; D perhaps matches TRBD1 (5 bases). The CDR3 length is 13 residues. In germline, CDR1 is MDHEN, CDR2 SYDVKM. V was shortened by 7 bases and J by 8 bases, with 17 bases between the two germline ends.

This chain connects TRBV9 to TRBJ2-7, with D possibly being TRBD2 (6 bases). V was trimmed by 0 bases and J by 2 bases, leaving 15 bases between them. The CDR3 consists of 16 residues. The V gene's germline CDR1 is SGDLS and CDR2 YYNGEE. CDR3: CASSVAGGDTTYEQYF. CDR3 nucleotides: TGTGCCAGCAGCGTAGCGGGCGGGGATACAACCTACGAGCAGTACTTC.

The rearrangement uses TRBV27 and TRBJ1-5; maybe TRBD1 (6 bases). Germline assignment: CDR1 MNHEY and CDR2 SMNVEV (reference sequence). The CDR3 sequence is 14 residues long. V was cut by 6 bases and J by 4 bases, with 13 bases left in between. The chain's CDR3 is CASSTVRGNQPQHF. The CDR3, as DNA: TGTGCCAGCAGCACGGTTAGGGGGAATCAGCCCCAGCATTTT.

The rearrangement uses TRBV9 and TRBJ1-3; TRBD1 might be the D (5 bases). Germline CDR1 reads SGDLS; CDR2 reads YYNGEE. V was trimmed by 0 bases and J by 0 bases, leaving 10 bases between them. The CDR3 runs 16 residues. The CDR3 nucleotides read TGTGCCAGCAGCGTAGTGGGGGGGAGCTCTGGAAACACCATATATTTT. As protein: CASSVVGGSSGNTIYF.

The chain carries TRBV5-6 and TRBJ1-5, with D possibly matching TRBD1 (6 bases). This CDR3 is built from 16 residues. Trimming left V 2 bases short and J 5 bases short, with 17 bases between. Germline assignment: CDR1 SGHDT and CDR2 YYEEEE. The CDR3 nucleotides are TGTGCCAGCAGCTTAGGCCCGGTGGCAGGGGATCAGCCCCAGCATTTT. Translating it yields CASSLGPVAGDQPQHF.

The chain uses TRBV5-1 and TRBJ1-1; D remains unclear. This CDR3 region has 15 residues. V was trimmed by 2 bases and J by 2 bases, leaving 13 bases between them. CDR1 and CDR2 (germline): SGHRS, YFSETQ. The DNA for the CDR3 is TGCGCCAGCAGCTTATTGGGCAGGACTAACACTGAAGCTTTCTTT. Translated: CASSLLGRTNTEAFF.

The chain uses TRBV11-2 and TRBJ2-7, with a possible D match to TRBD1 (5 bases). V was pared by 5 bases and J by 6 bases, with 20 bases between. Germline loops: CDR1 SGHAT, CDR2 FQNNGV. There are 15 residues in the CDR3. This CDR3 reads CASSPGYGARSEQYF. The CDR3 DNA follows: TGTGCCAGCAGCCCAGGATATGGGGCTAGGTCCGAGCAGTACTTC.

This sequence joins TRBV7-2 and TRBJ2-1; D gene ambiguous. Germline V gene lookup returns CDR1 SGHTA and CDR2 FQGNSA. This CDR3 region has 13 residues. The V end lost 3 bases, the J end lost 11 bases, and 14 bases lay between the germline ends. The CDR3 DNA follows: TGTGCCAGCAGCTTCGCGTCCGTGGGCAAGCAGTTCTTC. This encodes CASSFASVGKQFF.

The genes are TRBV24-1 and TRBJ2-5; perhaps TRBD1 as D (6 bases). V was trimmed by 5 bases and J by 5 bases, leaving 14 bases between them. This CDR3 is 14 amino acids long. Germline V lookup: CDR1 KGHDR, CDR2 SFDVKD. CDR3 DNA sequence: TGTGCCACCAGTGCAACAGGGAATCGGGAGACCCAGTACTTC. Protein: CATSATGNRETQYF.

The chain carries TRBV7-2 and TRBJ2-3; 8 bases agree with TRBD2. The CDR3 runs to 16 residues. The germline gives CDR1 SGHTA, CDR2 FQGNSA. V was pared by 7 bases and J by 4 bases, with 13 bases of the junction left unmatched. DNA for the CDR3: TGTGCCAGCACCCCCGGGACTAGTCGGTATTCAGATACGCAGTATTTT. Amino acid sequence: CASTPGTSRYSDTQYF.

This rearrangement joins TRBV30 to TRBJ1-1; 7 bases fit TRBD1. CDR1 is GTSNPN, CDR2 SVGIG, per germline (reference sequence). The trim removed 3 bases at V and 4 bases at J, leaving 5 bases unmatched. The CDR3 is 13 amino acids. CDR3: CAWRQGLSTEAFF. DNA for the CDR3: TGTGCCTGGAGACAGGGGTTGAGCACTGAAGCTTTCTTT.

The gene calls are TRBV4-1 and TRBJ2-1; D is undetermined. Per germline, CDR1 MGHRA and CDR2 YSYEKL. The CDR3 runs to 18 residues. V was pared by 0 bases and J by 8 bases, with 23 bases between. The DNA of the CDR3 is TGCGCCAGCAGCCAAGATACCCGACTCCCGGTAGGTGGAGATGAGCAGTTCTTC. It translates to CASSQDTRLPVGGDEQFF.

The V call is TRBV28, the J call TRBJ2-7; D unresolved. Germline loops: CDR1 MDHEN, CDR2 SYDVKM. Trimming took 2 bases from V and 7 from J, leaving 12 bases between them. The CDR3 consists of 13 residues. CDR3 residues: CASSLRPSLEQYF. CDR3 sequence (DNA): TGTGCCAGCAGTTTACGTCCCAGTCTTGAGCAGTACTTC. The full variable domain, completed using reference TRBV28 and TRBJ2-7, is DVKVTQSSRYLVKRTGEKVFLECVQDMDHENMFWYRQDPGLGLRLIYFSYDVKMKEKGDIPEGYSVSREKKERFSLILESASTNQTSMYLCASSLRPSLEQYFGPGTRLTVT.

This rearrangement joins TRBV6-1 to TRBJ1-2, with TRBD1 identical over 8 bases. The V gene end was trimmed by 4 bases and the J gene end by 0 bases; junction bases not matched to a gene: 10. There are 17 residues in the CDR3. The V gene's germline CDR1 is MNHNS and CDR2 SASEGT. The CDR3 protein is CASSAETGVRANYGYTF. The CDR3 DNA follows: TGTGCCAGCAGTGCCGAGACAGGGGTTCGAGCTAACTATGGCTACACCTTC.